This entry features one TCR beta chain sequence. What it recognizes is unknown. These data belong to a study of beta chain features in type 1 diabetes. Study background: Researchers looked at around 100 million sorted cells across all samples. Study-wide results and limits: Patients with type 1 diabetes showed fewer VDJ junction insertions and more deletions.

Germline CDR1 GTSNPN, CDR2 SVGIG (reference sequence). This CDR3 has 14 amino acids. With V trimmed by 4 bases and J by 3 bases, 6 bases remained unmatched. What was sequenced were expressed TCRB transcripts, since all of the isolated RNA had been reverse transcribed. Using immunoSEQ multiplex PCR, the repertoire was profiled, and TCRdb retains in-frame clones only, with some absent. The sample carries more than 350,000 clones, roughly 10% recorded once. Sequences were obtained from naive CD4+ T cells from blood. The chain links TRBV30 to TRBJ1-5; 7 nucleotides line up with TRBD1. The sequence was collected from a woman between 18 and 29 years old in good health. The CDR3 here is CAWNRDSLNQPQHF. The CDR3 DNA follows: TGTGCCTGGAACCGGGACAGCCTCAATCAGCCCCAGCATTTT.